Listed below are T cell receptor beta chains from one sample, sequenced in a study of blood T cells in healthy people across ages. MiXCR, run by TCRdb on the 5' RACE reads, gives a single entry per CDR3 protein. The data hold approximately 600,000 distinct CDR3 sequences, with around 54% observed a single time. Sequencing input: blood. The receptor source for this set is a man between 60 and 75 years old in good health. The CDR3 runs from the conserved cysteine through the conserved F or W. D genes are given only for firm matches. The listing skips clone size in some rows; elsewhere it reads once, few, many or a size class.

CDR3	DNA	D	J	V	size
CASSLEGSPDTQYF	TGCGCCAGCAGCTTGGAGGGGTCGCCGGATACGCAGTATTTT	NA	TRBJ2-3	TRBV5-1	many
CSARAEGFLETQYF	TGCAGTGCTAGGGCCGAGGGGTTTTTAGAGACCCAGTACTTC	NA	TRBJ2-5	TRBV20-1	few
CASSTGQGSDSPLHF	TGTGCCAGCAGTACGGGACAAGGCAGTGATTCACCCCTCCACTTT	NA	TRBJ1-6	TRBV12-3/TRBV12-4	few
CASTDRDYGYTF	TGTGCCAGCACCGACAGAGACTATGGCTACACCTTC	NA	TRBJ1-2	TRBV6-2/TRBV6-3	NA
CASSLDRGHEQYF	TGTGCCAGCAGCTTAGACAGGGGCCATGAGCAGTACTTC	TRBD1	TRBJ2-7	TRBV7-8	NA
CSAHRTSGGANEQFF	TGCAGTGCCCATCGGACTAGCGGGGGGGCCAATGAGCAGTTCTTC	TRBD2	TRBJ2-1	TRBV20-1	NA
CASSPRAQETQYF	TGTGCCAGCAGCCCCCGGGCCCAAGAGACCCAGTACTTC	NA	TRBJ2-5	TRBV7-2	many
CASTLTAGDNEQFF	TGTGCCAGCACCTTAACTGCGGGGGACAATGAGCAGTTCTTC	TRBD2	TRBJ2-1	TRBV6-2/TRBV6-3	NA
CSARTGTGPNTGELFF	TGCAGTGCTAGAACCGGGACAGGGCCGAACACCGGGGAGCTGTTTTTT	TRBD1	TRBJ2-2	TRBV20-1	few
CASSQVADSPLHF	TGTGCCAGCAGCCAAGTGGCAGACTCACCCCTCCACTTT	NA	TRBJ1-6	TRBV4-2	many
CASPYPLVGEQFF	TGTGCCAGCCCCTACCCTCTAGTTGGTGAGCAGTTCTTC	NA	TRBJ2-1	TRBV5-8	once
CASSIKQAEAFF	TGTGCCAGCAGCATCAAGCAGGCTGAAGCTTTCTTT	NA	TRBJ1-1	TRBV7-9	NA
CSARDSTSGAQGQYF	TGCAGTGCTAGAGATTCGACTAGCGGGGCGCAAGGGCAGTATTTT	TRBD2	TRBJ2-3	TRBV20-1	NA
CSARGAGVTEQYF	TGCAGTGCTAGAGGGGCAGGGGTTACGGAGCAGTACTTC	NA	TRBJ2-4	TRBV20-1	few
CSSSPAGGGELFF	TGTTCCAGCAGCCCAGCAGGGGGCGGGGAGCTGTTTTTT	TRBD1	TRBJ2-2	TRBV7-2	NA
CASSLIPGQAYNEQFF	TGTGCCAGCAGCCTCATCCCCGGACAGGCCTACAATGAGCAGTTCTTC	TRBD1	TRBJ2-1	TRBV14	NA
CASSMSGTQYF	TGCGCCAGCAGCATGTCCGGGACCCAGTACTTC	NA	TRBJ2-5	TRBV10-2	NA
CSFSGYSSYEQYF	TGCAGCTTTAGCGGGTACAGCTCCTACGAGCAGTACTTC	TRBD2	TRBJ2-7	TRBV20-1	NA
CASTGTSGHSSGANVLTF	TGTGCCAGCACCGGGACTAGCGGCCATAGCTCTGGGGCCAACGTCCTGACTTTC	TRBD2	TRBJ2-6	TRBV2	NA
CASSVAKGSARGQETQYF	TGTGCCAGCAGCGTAGCTAAGGGATCGGCTCGGGGGCAAGAGACCCAGTACTTC	NA	TRBJ2-5	TRBV9	NA
CSAGKLGQDDSYQETQYF	TGCAGTGCTGGCAAGTTGGGCCAGGACGATTCGTACCAAGAGACCCAGTACTTC	NA	TRBJ2-5	TRBV20-1	few
CATTDNYNEQFF	TGTGCCACCACAGATAATTACAATGAGCAGTTCTTC	NA	TRBJ2-1	TRBV10-3	NA
CATHPAGTGGEKLFF	TGTGCCACCCACCCAGCTGGGACAGGGGGCGAAAAACTGTTTTTT	TRBD1	TRBJ1-4	TRBV28	NA
CAGSSGTPWGETQYF	TGCGCCGGCAGCTCCGGGACTCCGTGGGGGGAGACCCAGTACTTC	NA	TRBJ2-5	TRBV5-1	NA
CASSPSGFNYGYTF	TGTGCCAGCAGCCCCAGTGGCTTTAACTATGGCTACACCTTC	NA	TRBJ1-2	TRBV12-3/TRBV12-4	few
CASSQDLRDHEQYF	TGTGCCAGCAGCCAAGATCTGCGGGACCACGAGCAGTACTTC	NA	TRBJ2-7	TRBV4-2	NA
CASNSAAGSPLHF	TGTGCCAGCAACAGCGCGGCGGGTTCACCCCTCCACTTT	NA	TRBJ1-6	TRBV2	many
CASSHPTGDYEQYF	TGCGCCAGCAGCCATCCCACAGGGGACTACGAGCAGTACTTC	TRBD1	TRBJ2-7	TRBV4-1	few
CASRSHRGTGAFF	TGTGCCAGCAGATCCCACAGGGGGACTGGAGCTTTCTTT	TRBD1	TRBJ1-1	TRBV6-5	NA
CASSQVLAGWARTQYF	TGCGCCAGCAGCCAGGTTTTAGCGGGGTGGGCTAGGACCCAGTACTTC	TRBD2	TRBJ2-5	TRBV4-1	NA
CASSYTGTGTQYF	TGTGCCAGCAGTTACACGGGAACAGGGACCCAGTACTTC	NA	TRBJ2-5	TRBV6-2/TRBV6-3	NA
CASSLDFSGGNGATSTDTQYF	TGTGCCAGCAGTTTAGACTTTTCCGGCGGCAACGGAGCCACTAGCACAGATACGCAGTATTTT	NA	TRBJ2-3	TRBV12-3/TRBV12-4	few
CASRVAGGVEQYF	TGTGCCAGCAGGGTAGCGGGGGGCGTCGAGCAGTACTTC	TRBD2	TRBJ2-7	TRBV7-8	NA
CASSRTPGQENYGYTF	TGCGCCAGCAGCCGGACCCCGGGACAGGAAAACTATGGCTACACCTTC	TRBD1	TRBJ1-2	TRBV4-1	NA
CASSPDSMNTEAFF	TGTGCCAGCAGCCCGGACAGTATGAACACTGAAGCTTTCTTT	NA	TRBJ1-1	TRBV2	NA
CASSLEGAIDTRYF	TGTGCCAGCAGTTTGGAGGGGGCCATCGATACGCGGTATTTT	NA	TRBJ2-3	TRBV28	once
CASSPGTARGQPQHF	TGTGCCAGCAGTCCAGGGACCGCCCGAGGCCAGCCCCAGCATTTT	NA	TRBJ1-5	TRBV12-3/TRBV12-4	few
CASSPSWMRKAFF	TGTGCCAGCAGCCCTAGTTGGATGAGAAAGGCTTTCTTT	NA	TRBJ1-1	TRBV7-8	NA
CASSRHQGQEKLFF	TGTGCCAGCAGCAGACACCAAGGTCAGGAAAAACTGTTTTTT	NA	TRBJ1-4	TRBV6-5	NA
CASSRQAVTEAFF	TGTGCCAGCAGCCGACAGGCGGTTACTGAAGCTTTCTTT	NA	TRBJ1-1	TRBV7-9	NA
CSARDVARGGQPQHF	TGCAGTGCTAGAGATGTAGCCAGGGGGGGGCAGCCCCAGCATTTT	TRBD1	TRBJ1-5	TRBV20-1	NA
CASSQPPSGANVLTF	TGCGCCAGCAGCCAACCCCCCTCTGGGGCCAACGTCCTGACTTTC	NA	TRBJ2-6	TRBV4-1	few
CSEGKSSYNEQFF	TGCAGTGAGGGGAAGAGCTCCTACAATGAGCAGTTCTTC	NA	TRBJ2-1	TRBV20-1	NA
CSAQTGSGSRETQYF	TGCAGCGCTCAAACAGGGTCTGGCTCTAGGGAGACCCAGTACTTC	NA	TRBJ2-5	TRBV29-1	NA
CASSLAGTGWDEQYF	TGTGCCAGCAGCTTAGCGGGGACGGGGTGGGACGAGCAGTACTTC	NA	TRBJ2-7	TRBV7-6	few
CASSVGVSPLHF	TGTGCCAGCAGCGTAGGGGTGTCACCCCTCCACTTT	NA	TRBJ1-6	TRBV9	NA
CASSLARGLPYNEQFF	TGCGCCAGCAGCTTGGCTCGGGGGCTACCGTACAATGAGCAGTTCTTC	NA	TRBJ2-1	TRBV5-1	NA
CASALSGVTDTQYF	TGTGCCAGCGCGCTCAGCGGGGTCACAGATACGCAGTATTTT	TRBD2	TRBJ2-3	TRBV12-3/TRBV12-4	few
CASTRAGLAQFF	TGTGCCAGCACCAGGGCGGGACTCGCGCAGTTCTTC	NA	TRBJ2-1	TRBV7-2	NA
CASSLGREYNEQFF	TGCGCCAGCAGCTTGGGACGGGAGTACAATGAGCAGTTCTTC	NA	TRBJ2-1	TRBV5-1	NA
CASSMWTGGNSPLHF	TGCGCCAGCAGCATGTGGACAGGGGGTAATTCACCCCTCCACTTT	TRBD1	TRBJ1-6	TRBV5-1	NA
CASGSENRETQYF	TGTGCCAGCGGTTCCGAAAACCGGGAGACCCAGTACTTC	NA	TRBJ2-5	TRBV12-3/TRBV12-4	NA